This T cell receptor (beta chain) was identified in a study of shared clonotypes between healthy human individuals. Findings of the study overall: It was observed that roughly 5.5% of naive CD4 clonotypes were shared across several donors. A reduction in generation probabilities was seen for non-shared clonotypes relative to those shared by all four donors.

Selected positively for CCR7 and CD45RO-negative, naive CD8 cells excluded terminally differentiated effector memory CD45RA+ cells. In germline, CDR1 is MNHNS, CDR2 SASEGT. The CDR3 length is 13 residues. The V end lost 10 bases, the J end lost 0 bases, and 12 bases lay between the germline ends. Once extracted for a subset, genomic DNA was divided evenly among several immunoSEQ plates. In replicate PCRs of sorted subsets, 150 to 200 ng DNA, approximately 32,000 T cell genomes, was used. Method: immunoSEQ multiplex PCR; TCRdb's copy keeps in-frame clones and lacks some. The sample carries roughly 2.1 million clones, under 95% recorded once. For this clone: The target antigen is unknown.

The J gene is TRBJ1-1, the V gene TRBV6-1; perhaps TRBD1 as D (5 bases). The clonotype originates from a man aged 18-30 years in good health. Some clones in this sample may be carry-over from other donors' samples. The sample was naive CD8+ T cells from PBMCs. The CDR3 loop reads CATAGPMNTEAFF. CDR3 coding DNA: TGTGCCACGGCGGGACCCATGAACACTGAAGCTTTCTTT.